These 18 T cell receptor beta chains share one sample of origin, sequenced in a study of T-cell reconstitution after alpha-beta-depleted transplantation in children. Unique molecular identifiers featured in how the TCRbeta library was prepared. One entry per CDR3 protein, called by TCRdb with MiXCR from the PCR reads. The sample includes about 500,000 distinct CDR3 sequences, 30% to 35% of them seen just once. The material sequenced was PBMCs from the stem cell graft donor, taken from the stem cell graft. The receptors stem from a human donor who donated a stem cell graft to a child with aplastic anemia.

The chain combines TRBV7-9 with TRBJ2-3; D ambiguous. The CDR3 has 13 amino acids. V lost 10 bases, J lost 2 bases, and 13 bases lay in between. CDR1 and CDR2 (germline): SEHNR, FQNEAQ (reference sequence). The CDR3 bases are TGTGCCACCGTCCCTTACTCCACAGATACGCAGTATTTT. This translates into CATVPYSTDTQYF.

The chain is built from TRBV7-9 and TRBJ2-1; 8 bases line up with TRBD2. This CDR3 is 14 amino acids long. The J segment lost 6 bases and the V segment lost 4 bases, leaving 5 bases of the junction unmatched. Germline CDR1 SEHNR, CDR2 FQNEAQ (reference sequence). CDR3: CASSSESGSNEQFF. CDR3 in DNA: TGTGCCAGCAGCTCGGAGAGCGGGAGCAATGAGCAGTTCTTC.

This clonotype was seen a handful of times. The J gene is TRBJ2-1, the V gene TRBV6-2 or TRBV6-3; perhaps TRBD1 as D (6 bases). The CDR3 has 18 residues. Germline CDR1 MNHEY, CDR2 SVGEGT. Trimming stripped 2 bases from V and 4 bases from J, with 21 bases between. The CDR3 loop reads CASSYGKQRGILYNEQFF. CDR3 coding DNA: TGTGCCAGCAGTTACGGAAAACAAAGGGGGATTTTATACAATGAGCAGTTCTTC.

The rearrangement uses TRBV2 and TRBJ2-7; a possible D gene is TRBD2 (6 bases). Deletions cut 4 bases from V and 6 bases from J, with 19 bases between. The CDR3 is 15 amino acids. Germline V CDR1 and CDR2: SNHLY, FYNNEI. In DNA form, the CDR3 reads TGTGCCAGCAGTGTTGGAGACACAGAAGCGGGCGAGCAGTACTTC. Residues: CASSVGDTEAGEQYF. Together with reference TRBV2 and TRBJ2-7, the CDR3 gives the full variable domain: EPEVTQTPSHQVTQMGQEVILRCVPISNHLYFYWYRQILGQKVEFLVSFYNNEISEKSEIFDDQFSVERPDGSNFTLKIRSTKLEDSAMYFCASSVGDTEAGEQYFGPGTRLTVT.

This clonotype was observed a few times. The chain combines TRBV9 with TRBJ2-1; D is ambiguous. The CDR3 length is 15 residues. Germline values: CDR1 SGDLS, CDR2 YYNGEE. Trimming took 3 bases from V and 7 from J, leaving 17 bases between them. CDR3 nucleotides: TGTGCCAGCAGCGCAGACTCAGGCCCCAAGAATGAGCAGTTCTTC. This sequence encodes CASSADSGPKNEQFF.

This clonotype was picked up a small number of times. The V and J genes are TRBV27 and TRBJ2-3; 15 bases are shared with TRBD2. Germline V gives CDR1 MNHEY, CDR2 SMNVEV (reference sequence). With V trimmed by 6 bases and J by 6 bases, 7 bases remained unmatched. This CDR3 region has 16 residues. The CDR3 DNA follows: TGTGCCAGCAGGCATGGACTAGCGGGAGGGGACGATACGCAGTATTTT. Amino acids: CASRHGLAGGDDTQYF.

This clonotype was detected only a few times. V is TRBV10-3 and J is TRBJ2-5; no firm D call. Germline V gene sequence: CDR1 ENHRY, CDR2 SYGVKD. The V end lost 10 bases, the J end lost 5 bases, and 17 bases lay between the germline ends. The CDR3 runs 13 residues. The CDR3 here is CATKRPTGETQYF. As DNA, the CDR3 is TGTGCCACCAAACGCCCCACCGGGGAGACCCAGTACTTC.

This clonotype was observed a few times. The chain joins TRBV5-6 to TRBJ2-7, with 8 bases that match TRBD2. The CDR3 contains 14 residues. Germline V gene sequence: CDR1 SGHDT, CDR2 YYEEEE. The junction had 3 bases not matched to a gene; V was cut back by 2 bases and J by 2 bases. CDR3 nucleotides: TGTGCCAGCAGCTTAAGCGGGGGCACCTACGAGCAGTACTTC. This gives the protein CASSLSGGTYEQYF.

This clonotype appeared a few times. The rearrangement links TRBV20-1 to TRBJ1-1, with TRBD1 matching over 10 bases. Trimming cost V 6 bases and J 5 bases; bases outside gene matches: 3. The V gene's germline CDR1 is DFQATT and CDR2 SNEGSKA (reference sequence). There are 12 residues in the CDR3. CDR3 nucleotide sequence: TGCAGTGCCGTGGACAGGGGGACTGAAGCTTTCTTT. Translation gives CSAVDRGTEAFF.

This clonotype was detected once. Written as DNA, the CDR3 is TGTGCCAGCAGCTCTAGCGGGAGGGCCTCCACCGGGGAGCTGTTTTTT. It yields the protein CASSSSGRASTGELFF. V and J are TRBV5-4 and TRBJ2-2, with 12 bases lining up with TRBD2. The CDR3 runs to 16 residues. Germline values: CDR1 SGHNT, CDR2 YYREEE (reference sequence). The V segment lost 3 bases and the J segment 4 bases; nucleotides outside the gene matches: 4.

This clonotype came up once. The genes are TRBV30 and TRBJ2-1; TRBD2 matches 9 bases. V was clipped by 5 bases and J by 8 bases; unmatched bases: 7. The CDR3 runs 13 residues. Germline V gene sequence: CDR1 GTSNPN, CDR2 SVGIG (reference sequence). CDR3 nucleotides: TGTGCCTGGTTCGCGGGAGGGAAGGATGAGCAGTTCTTC. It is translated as CAWFAGGKDEQFF.

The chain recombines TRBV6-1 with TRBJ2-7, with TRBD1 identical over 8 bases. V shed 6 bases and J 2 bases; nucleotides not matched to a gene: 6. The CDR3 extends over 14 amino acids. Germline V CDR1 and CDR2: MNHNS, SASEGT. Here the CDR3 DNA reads TGTGCCAGCAGGACAGGGGCCTACCCCTACGAGCAGTACTTC. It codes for CASRTGAYPYEQYF.

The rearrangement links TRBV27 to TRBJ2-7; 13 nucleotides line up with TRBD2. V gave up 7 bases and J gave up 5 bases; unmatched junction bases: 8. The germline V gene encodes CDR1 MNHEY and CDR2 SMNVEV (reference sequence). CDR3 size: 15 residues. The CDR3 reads CASTSGTSGNHEQYF. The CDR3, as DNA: TGTGCCAGCACTTCAGGGACTAGCGGGAACCACGAGCAGTACTTC.

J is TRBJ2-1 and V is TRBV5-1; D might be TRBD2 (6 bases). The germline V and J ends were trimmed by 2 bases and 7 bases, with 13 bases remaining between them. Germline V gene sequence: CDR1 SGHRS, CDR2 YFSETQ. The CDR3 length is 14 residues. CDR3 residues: CASSFGSYINEQFF. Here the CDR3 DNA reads TGCGCCAGCAGCTTCGGGAGCTATATTAATGAGCAGTTCTTC.

The CDR3 coding sequence is TGCGCCAGCAGCTGGCAGGGGAGGGAAGAGACCCAGTACTTC. This gives the protein CASSWQGREETQYF. The chain joins TRBV5-1 to TRBJ2-5, with a tentative D call TRBD2 (7 bases). V was cut by 3 bases and J by 3 bases, with 12 bases left in between. The CDR3 totals 14 residues. CDR1 is SGHRS, CDR2 YFSETQ, per germline.

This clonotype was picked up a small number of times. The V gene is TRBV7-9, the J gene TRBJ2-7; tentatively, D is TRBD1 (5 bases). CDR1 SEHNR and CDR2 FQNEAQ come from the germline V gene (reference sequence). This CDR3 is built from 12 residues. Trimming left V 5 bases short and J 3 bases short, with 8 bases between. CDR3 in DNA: TGTGCCAGCAGCGTACAGGACTACGAGCAGTACGTC. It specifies CASSVQDYEQYV.

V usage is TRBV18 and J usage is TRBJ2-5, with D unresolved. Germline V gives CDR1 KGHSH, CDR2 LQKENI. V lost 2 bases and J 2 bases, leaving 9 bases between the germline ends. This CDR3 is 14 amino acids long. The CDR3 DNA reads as TGTGCCAGCTCACCAGGGTTGCAGCAAGAGACCCAGTACTTC. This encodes CASSPGLQQETQYF.

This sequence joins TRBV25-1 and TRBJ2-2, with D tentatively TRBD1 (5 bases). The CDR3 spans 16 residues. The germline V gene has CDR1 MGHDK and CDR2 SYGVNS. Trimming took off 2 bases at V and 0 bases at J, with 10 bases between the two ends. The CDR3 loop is CASSEDRGSNTGELFF. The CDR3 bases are TGTGCCAGCAGTGAAGATAGGGGCTCGAACACCGGGGAGCTGTTTTTT.